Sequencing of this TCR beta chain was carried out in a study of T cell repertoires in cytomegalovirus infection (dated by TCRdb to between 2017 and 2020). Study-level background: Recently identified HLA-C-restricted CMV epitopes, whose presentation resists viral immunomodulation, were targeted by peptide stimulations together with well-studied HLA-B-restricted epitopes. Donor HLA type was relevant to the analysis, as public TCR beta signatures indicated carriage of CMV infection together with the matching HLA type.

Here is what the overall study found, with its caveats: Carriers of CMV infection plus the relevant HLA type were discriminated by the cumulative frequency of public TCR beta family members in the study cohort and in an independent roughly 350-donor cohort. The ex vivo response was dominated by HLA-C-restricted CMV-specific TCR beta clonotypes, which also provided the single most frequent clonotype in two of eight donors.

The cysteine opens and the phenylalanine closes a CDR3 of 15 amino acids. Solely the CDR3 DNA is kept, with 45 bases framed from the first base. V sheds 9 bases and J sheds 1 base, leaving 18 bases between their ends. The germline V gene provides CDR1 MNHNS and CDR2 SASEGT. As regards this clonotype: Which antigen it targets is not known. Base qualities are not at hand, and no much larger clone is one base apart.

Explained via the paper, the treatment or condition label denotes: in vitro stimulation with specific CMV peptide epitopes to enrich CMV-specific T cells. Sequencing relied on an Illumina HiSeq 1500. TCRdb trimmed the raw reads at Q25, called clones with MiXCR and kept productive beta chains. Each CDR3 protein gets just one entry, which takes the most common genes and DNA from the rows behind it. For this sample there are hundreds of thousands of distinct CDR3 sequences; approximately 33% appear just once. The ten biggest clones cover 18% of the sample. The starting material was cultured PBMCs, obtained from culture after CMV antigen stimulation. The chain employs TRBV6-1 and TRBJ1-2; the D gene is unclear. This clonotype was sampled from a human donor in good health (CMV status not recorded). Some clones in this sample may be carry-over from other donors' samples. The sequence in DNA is TGTGCCAGTCAAGGGAGGGTGGCGGTTAACTATGGCTACACCTTC. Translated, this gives CASQGRVAVNYGYTF.